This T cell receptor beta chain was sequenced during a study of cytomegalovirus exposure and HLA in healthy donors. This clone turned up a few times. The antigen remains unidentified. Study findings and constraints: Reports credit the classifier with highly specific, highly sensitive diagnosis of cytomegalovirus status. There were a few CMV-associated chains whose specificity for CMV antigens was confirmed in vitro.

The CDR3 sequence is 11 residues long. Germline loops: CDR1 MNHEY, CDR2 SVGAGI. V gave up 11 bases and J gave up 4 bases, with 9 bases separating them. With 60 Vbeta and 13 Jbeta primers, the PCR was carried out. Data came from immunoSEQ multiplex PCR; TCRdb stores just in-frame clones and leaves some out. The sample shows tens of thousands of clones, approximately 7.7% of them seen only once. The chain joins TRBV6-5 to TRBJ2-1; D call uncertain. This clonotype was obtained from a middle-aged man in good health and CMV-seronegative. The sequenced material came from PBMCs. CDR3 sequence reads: CAAGLYNEQFF. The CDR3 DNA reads TGTGCCGCCGGTTTGTACAATGAGCAGTTCTTC.